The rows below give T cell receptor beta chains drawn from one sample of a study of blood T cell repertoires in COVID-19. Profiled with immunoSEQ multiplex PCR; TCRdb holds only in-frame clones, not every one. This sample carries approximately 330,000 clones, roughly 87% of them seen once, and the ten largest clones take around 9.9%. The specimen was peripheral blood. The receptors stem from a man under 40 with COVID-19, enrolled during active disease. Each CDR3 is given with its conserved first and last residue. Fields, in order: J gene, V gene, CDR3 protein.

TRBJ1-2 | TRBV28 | CASSLWFAGDGYGYTF
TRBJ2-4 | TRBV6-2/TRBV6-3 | CASSYSVLAGSKNIQYF
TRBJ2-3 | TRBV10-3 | CAIEPDSADTQYF
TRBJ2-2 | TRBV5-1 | CASSLASGAGTGELFF
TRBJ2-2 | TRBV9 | CASSVGAGGIGNTGELFF
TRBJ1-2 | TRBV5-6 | CASSLRGVAGRYGYTF
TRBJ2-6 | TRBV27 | CASSLAGAGANVLTF
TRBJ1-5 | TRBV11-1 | CASSPTGQGQPQHF
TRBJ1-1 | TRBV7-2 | CASSFAGGMNTEAFF
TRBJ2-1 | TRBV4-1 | CASSLTALTGEGDNEQFF
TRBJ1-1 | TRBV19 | CASSDPDRGTEAFF
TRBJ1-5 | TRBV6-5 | CASSQQPGGNQPQHF
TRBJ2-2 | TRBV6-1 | CASSEGTGAGELFF
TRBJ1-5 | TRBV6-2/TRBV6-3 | CASSYSKGTGNQPQHF
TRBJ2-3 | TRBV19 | CASKRGGGTDTQYF
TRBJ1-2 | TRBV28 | CATGTGSGSGYGYTF
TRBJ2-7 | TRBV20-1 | CSASPNLAGIGEQYF
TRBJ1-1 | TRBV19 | CASTSRDRGPYTEAFF
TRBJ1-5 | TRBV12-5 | CASGWDRDQPQHF
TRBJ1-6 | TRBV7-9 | CASSLVGASSYNSPLHF
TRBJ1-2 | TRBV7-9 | CASSLLTGGDYGYTF
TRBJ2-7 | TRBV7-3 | CASSLTGGDSGSYEQYF
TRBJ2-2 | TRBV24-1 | CATSDPGQGKGGELFF
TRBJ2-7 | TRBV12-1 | CASSLRDISGEQYF
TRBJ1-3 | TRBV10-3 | CAISEVGRGGNTIYF
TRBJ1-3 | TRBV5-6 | CASRSQSSGNTIYF
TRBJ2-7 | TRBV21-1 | CASTQRRRGGFYEQYF
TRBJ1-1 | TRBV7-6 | CASSNFQGAVRNTEAFF
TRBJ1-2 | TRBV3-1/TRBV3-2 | CASSHSSGGYTF
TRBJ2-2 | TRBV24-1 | CATRQENTGELFF
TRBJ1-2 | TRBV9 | CASSGLTEMKSETNYGYTF
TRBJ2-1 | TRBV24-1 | CATSDWLVAGGNEQFF
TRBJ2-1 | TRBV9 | CASSVAGAGWDEQFF
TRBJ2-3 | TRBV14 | CASSLVFGGTDTQYF
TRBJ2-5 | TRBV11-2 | CASSLEGGAYQETQYF
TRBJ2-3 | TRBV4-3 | CASSQDLAAIKNTQYF
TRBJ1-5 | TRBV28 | CASSFFRGVSFQPQHF
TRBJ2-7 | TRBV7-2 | CASSLGGAIREQYF
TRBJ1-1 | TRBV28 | CASREGAANTEAFF
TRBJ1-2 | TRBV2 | CASSYPDRRANYGYTF
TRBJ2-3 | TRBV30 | CAWEGQGTDTQYF